The next 27 T cell receptor beta chains were all read from a single sample in a study of blood T cell repertoires in COVID-19. The assay was immunoSEQ multiplex PCR, and TCRdb's table has in-frame clones only and misses some. The sample consists of approximately 200,000 clones, around 86% of them appearing once. The sample was peripheral blood. The source is a woman aged 30 to 39 with active or convalescent COVID-19.

The V and J genes are TRBV9 and TRBJ1-2, with D possibly TRBD1 on 6 matching bases. There are 14 residues in the CDR3. Germline assignment: CDR1 SGDLS and CDR2 YYNGEE. The V end lost 6 bases, the J end lost 2 bases, and 14 bases lay between the germline ends. The CDR3 nucleotides are TGTGCCAGCACCTCCCCGGGGGGCAACTATGGCTACACCTTC. This translates into CASTSPGGNYGYTF.

J is TRBJ1-1 and V is TRBV18; D may be TRBD1 (6 bases). This CDR3 contains 15 residues. CDR1 is KGHSH and CDR2 is LQKENI in the germline V gene. Deletions cut 3 bases from V and 4 bases from J, with 15 bases between. The DNA of the CDR3 is TGTGCCAGCTCACCTTTACAGGGTCGTGGCACTGAAGCTTTCTTT. It specifies CASSPLQGRGTEAFF.

V usage is TRBV10-3 and J usage is TRBJ1-5; TRBD1 aligns across 8 bases. Unmatched junction bases numbered 6, after V lost 0 bases and J lost 5 bases. Germline V gene lookup returns CDR1 ENHRY and CDR2 SYGVKD. This CDR3 is 16 amino acids long. The CDR3 nucleotides read TGTGCCATCAGTGAGTCGGGAGGACAGGGCTATCAGCCCCAGCATTTT. It is translated as CAISESGGQGYQPQHF.

The CDR3 bases are TGTGCCAGCAGTACCCCGCAGGGGAGCAAAGCTTTCTTT. Protein product: CASSTPQGSKAFF. The chain joins TRBV6-5 to TRBJ1-1, with D tentatively TRBD1 (6 bases). Per the germline V gene, CDR1 is MNHEY and CDR2 is SVGAGI. Trimming removed 5 bases from V and 9 bases from J, with 16 bases in between. The CDR3 sequence is 13 residues long.

In this sample, this clone turned up once. The chain links TRBV11-1 to TRBJ1-3, with 7 bases that match TRBD1. This CDR3 is built from 14 residues. The ends lost 7 bases at V and 3 bases at J; junction bases unmatched: 6. Germline V gives CDR1 SGHAT, CDR2 FQDESV (reference sequence). The CDR3 sequence: CASNRGTDGNTIYF. CDR3 DNA sequence: TGTGCCAGCAACCGCGGGACAGATGGAAACACCATATATTTT.

The chain carries TRBV11-3 and TRBJ2-2; a possible D gene is TRBD1 (5 bases). Germline-derived CDR1 and CDR2 are SGHNT and YENEEA. Deletions cut 2 bases from V and 4 bases from J, with 5 bases between. The CDR3 length is 13 residues. CDR3 sequence (DNA): TGTGCCAGCAGCTTAAGGGGCACCGGGGAGCTGTTTTTT. It translates to CASSLRGTGELFF.

In this sample, this clone turned up once. The chain recombines TRBV6-1 with TRBJ1-6, with TRBD1 matching over 10 bases. Germline V lookup: CDR1 MNHNS, CDR2 SASEGT. This CDR3 is built from 14 residues. V lost 6 bases and J lost 10; bases outside the gene matches: 6. The CDR3 DNA sequence: TGTGCCAGCAGCCCCCGGGACAGGGGCTCACCCCTCCACTTT. Residues: CASSPRDRGSPLHF.

The chain is built from TRBV19 and TRBJ2-5; possible D gene TRBD1, 5 bases. Germline V gene lookup returns CDR1 LNHDA and CDR2 SQIVND (reference sequence). CDR3 size: 15 residues. V was cut by 5 bases and J by 4 bases, with 17 bases left in between. In DNA form, the CDR3 reads TGTGCCAGTAGTGTTTCGGCAGGGTGGGGAGAGACCCAGTACTTC. Its protein is CASSVSAGWGETQYF.

The V and J genes are TRBV28 and TRBJ1-2; TRBD1 is a possible D gene (6 bases). This CDR3 contains 15 residues. The germline V gene encodes CDR1 MDHEN and CDR2 SYDVKM. Trimming took off 3 bases at V and 2 bases at J, with 13 bases between the two ends. CDR3 loop: CASSLYRTVNYGYTF. In DNA form, the CDR3 reads TGTGCCAGCAGTTTGTATCGGACAGTAAACTATGGCTACACCTTC.

CDR3 in DNA: TGTGCCAGCTCGACACAAGGGGAGAACACTGAAGCTTTCTTT. This translates into CASSTQGENTEAFF. The chain joins TRBV18 to TRBJ1-1, with a possible D match to TRBD1 (5 bases). Germline V lookup: CDR1 KGHSH, CDR2 LQKENI. Trimming took 6 bases from V and 1 from J, leaving 12 bases between them. CDR3 length: 14 amino acids.

V and J are TRBV18 and TRBJ1-1, with 7 nucleotides matching TRBD1. The germline V gene has CDR1 KGHSH and CDR2 LQKENI. The junction had 11 bases not matched to a gene; V was cut back by 6 bases and J by 4 bases. The CDR3 spans 15 residues. The chain's CDR3 is CASSPQGGLGTEAFF. The CDR3 nucleotides are TGTGCCAGCTCGCCTCAGGGGGGTCTGGGCACTGAAGCTTTCTTT.

This chain joins TRBV6-5 and TRBJ1-3; weak D call: TRBD1 (5 bases). Germline values: CDR1 MNHEY, CDR2 SVGAGI. The CDR3 has 15 residues. V was pared by 0 bases and J by 3 bases, with 9 bases between. The CDR3, as DNA: TGTGCCAGCAGTTACTCAGGGGTATATGGAAACACCATATATTTT. It encodes CASSYSGVYGNTIYF.

CDR3 sequence: CASSQRDRQTNHGYTF. CDR3 bases: TGTGCCAGCAGCCAACGTGACAGGCAGACGAACCATGGCTACACCTTC. The gene calls are TRBV4-2 and TRBJ1-2; D is perhaps TRBD1 (6 bases). This CDR3 is built from 16 residues. Trimming cost V 2 bases and J 6 bases, with 19 bases left between them. The germline CDR1 and CDR2 sequences are LGHNA and YNFKEQ.

J is TRBJ2-5 and V is TRBV7-6, with 12 bases identical to TRBD2. CDR1 and CDR2 from the germline V gene are SGHVS and FNYEAQ. CDR3 size: 19 residues. The V gene end was trimmed by 0 bases and the J gene end by 5 bases; junction bases not matched to a gene: 13. The CDR3 loop reads CASSLAMLAGGAPQETQYF. Written as DNA, the CDR3 is TGTGCCAGCAGCTTAGCGATGCTAGCGGGGGGGGCACCCCAGGAGACCCAGTACTTC.

The chain recombines TRBV28 with TRBJ1-1; TRBD1 agrees at 7 bases. Germline CDR1 and CDR2: MDHEN and SYDVKM. This CDR3 is 16 amino acids long. V lost 6 bases to trimming and J lost 0 bases; unmatched junction nucleotides: 10. This CDR3 is CASRNEQGLMNTEAFF. CDR3 DNA: TGTGCCAGCAGAAACGAACAGGGGCTCATGAACACTGAAGCTTTCTTT.

CDR3 nucleotides: TGTGCCAGCAGCTTACGAACTAGCTCCGGGGAGCTGTTTTTT. Its protein is CASSLRTSSGELFF. The chain employs TRBV7-2 and TRBJ2-2; maybe TRBD2 (6 bases). The germline V gene encodes CDR1 SGHTA and CDR2 FQGNSA. The CDR3 extends over 14 amino acids. V dropped 2 bases and J dropped 6 bases, with 10 bases sitting between them.

This chain links TRBV2 with TRBJ2-7; D gene uncertain. The V and J ends lost 0 bases and 2 bases respectively, with 8 bases between them. There are 14 residues in the CDR3. CDR1 and CDR2 (germline): SNHLY, FYNNEI. The CDR3 is CASSEALTTYEQYF. The CDR3 DNA is TGTGCCAGCAGTGAAGCGCTTACTACCTACGAGCAGTACTTC.

The chain uses TRBV6-5 and TRBJ2-1; D might be TRBD2 (7 bases). CDR1 is MNHEY, CDR2 SVGAGI, per germline. With 6 bases removed from V and 7 bases from J, the gap between germline ends came to 19 bases. This CDR3 region has 15 residues. The CDR3 region is CASRNQGRGGNEQFF. The CDR3 DNA sequence: TGTGCCAGCAGGAACCAGGGAAGGGGGGGTAATGAGCAGTTCTTC.

The V and J genes are TRBV27 and TRBJ2-7, with D maybe TRBD1 (5 bases). Per the germline V gene, CDR1 is MNHEY and CDR2 is SMNVEV (reference sequence). The CDR3 spans 14 residues. Deletions cut 3 bases from V and 2 bases from J, with 11 bases between. The CDR3 region is CASSFGQGTYEQYF. DNA of the CDR3: TGTGCCAGCAGTTTCGGGCAGGGCACCTACGAGCAGTACTTC.

The gene calls are TRBV5-1 and TRBJ2-1; 7 nucleotides line up with TRBD2. V shed 4 bases and J 15 bases; nucleotides not matched to a gene: 13. The germline CDR1 and CDR2 sequences are SGHRS and YFSETQ. This CDR3 has 13 residues. CDR3 region: CASSQREGDIGFF. For the CDR3, the DNA is TGCGCCAGCAGCCAGAGGGAGGGCGACATCGGGTTCTTC.

CDR3 residues: CATSRDGDRESYEQYF. CDR3 nucleotide sequence: TGTGCCACCAGCAGAGACGGTGACAGGGAAAGTTACGAGCAGTACTTC. The rearrangement joins TRBV15 to TRBJ2-7; 7 bases map to TRBD1. The CDR3 totals 16 residues. The germline CDR1 and CDR2 sequences are LNHNV and YYDKDF (reference sequence). J was trimmed by 4 bases and V by 0 bases; bases with no gene match: 9.

This rearrangement joins TRBV7-2 to TRBJ1-2; 7 nucleotides align to TRBD1. The CDR3 covers 14 residues. The V gene's germline CDR1 is SGHTA and CDR2 FQGNSA. V shed 5 bases, J shed 3 bases, and the junction held 6 bases outside the gene matches. DNA of the CDR3: TGTGCCAGCAGCCCTGGACAGGCGCACTATGGCTACACCTTC. Protein: CASSPGQAHYGYTF.

V usage is TRBV7-9 and J usage is TRBJ1-2; TRBD1 matches 8 bases. The CDR3 covers 13 residues. V lost 5 bases to trimming and J lost 2 bases; unmatched junction nucleotides: 1. The germline V gene has CDR1 SEHNR and CDR2 FQNEAQ (reference sequence). In DNA form, the CDR3 reads TGTGCCAGCAGCCGGGACAGGAACTATGGCTACACCTTC. Residues: CASSRDRNYGYTF.

This sequence joins TRBV28 and TRBJ1-4, with D perhaps TRBD1 (5 bases). Germline V lookup: CDR1 MDHEN, CDR2 SYDVKM. The V end was cut by 3 bases, the J end by 6 bases, with 17 bases between. The CDR3 extends over 16 amino acids. CDR3 sequence (DNA): TGTGCCAGCAGTTTTCCGCCCCAGGGTAGGGATGAAAAACTGTTTTTT. Translated, it gives CASSFPPQGRDEKLFF.

The CDR3 DNA is TGCAGTGCTAATGATTGGGGCAGGGGAAATGAGCAGTTCTTC. Translating gives CSANDWGRGNEQFF. This rearrangement joins TRBV20-1 to TRBJ2-1; tentatively, D is TRBD1 (6 bases). The germline CDR1 and CDR2 sequences are DFQATT and SNEGSKA (reference sequence). V lost 4 bases, J lost 7 bases, and 17 bases lay in between. This CDR3 comprises 14 residues.

The V gene is TRBV18, the J gene TRBJ2-3; 8 positions agree with TRBD2. The CDR3 loop spans 16 amino acids. Germline CDR1 is KGHSH and CDR2 is LQKENI. V lost 1 base to trimming and J lost 2 bases; unmatched junction nucleotides: 5. Here the CDR3 DNA reads TGTGCCAGCTCACCACGCGTAGCGGGATCCACAGATACGCAGTATTTT. Translating it yields CASSPRVAGSTDTQYF.

The chain combines TRBV18 with TRBJ2-2; 8 bases line up with TRBD2. CDR1 and CDR2 (germline): KGHSH, LQKENI. The J segment lost 5 bases and the V segment lost 1 base, leaving 6 bases of the junction unmatched. The CDR3 covers 16 residues. The CDR3 region has the DNA TGTGCCAGCTCACCACAAAGCGGGGGCCAGACCGGGGAGCTGTTTTTT. Translating gives CASSPQSGGQTGELFF.